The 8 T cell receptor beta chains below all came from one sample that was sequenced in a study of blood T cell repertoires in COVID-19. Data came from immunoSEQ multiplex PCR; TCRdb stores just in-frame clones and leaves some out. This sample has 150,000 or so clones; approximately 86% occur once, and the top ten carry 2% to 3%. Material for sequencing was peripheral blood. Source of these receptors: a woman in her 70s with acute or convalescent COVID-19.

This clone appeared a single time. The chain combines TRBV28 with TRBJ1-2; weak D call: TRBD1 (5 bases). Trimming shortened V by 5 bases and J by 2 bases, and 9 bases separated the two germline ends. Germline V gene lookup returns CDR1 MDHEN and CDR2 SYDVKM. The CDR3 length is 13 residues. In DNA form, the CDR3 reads TGTGCCAGCAGTGGGACTGCGAACTATGGCTACACCTTC. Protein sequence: CASSGTANYGYTF.

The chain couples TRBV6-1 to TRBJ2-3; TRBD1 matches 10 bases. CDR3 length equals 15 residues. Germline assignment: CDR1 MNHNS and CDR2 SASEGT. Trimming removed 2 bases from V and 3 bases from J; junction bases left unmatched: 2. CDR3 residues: CASSEPGQGTDTQYF. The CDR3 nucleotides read TGTGCCAGCAGTGAACCGGGACAGGGGACAGATACGCAGTATTTT.

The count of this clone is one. The DNA for the CDR3 is TGTGCCAGCGGACGGGGTTCTGAAGCTTTCTTT. It translates to CASGRGSEAFF. This sequence joins TRBV6-5 and TRBJ1-1, with unresolved D. Trimming left V 8 bases short and J 6 bases short, with 10 bases between. CDR1 and CDR2 (germline): MNHEY, SVGAGI. CDR3 size: 11 residues.

The CDR3 is CASSGDRENSPLHF. The CDR3 bases are TGTGCCAGCAGTGGGGACAGGGAGAATTCACCCCTCCACTTT. The chain carries TRBV27 and TRBJ1-6; 9 bases map to TRBD1. The CDR3 covers 14 residues. V dropped 5 bases and J dropped 7; count of bases not matched to a gene: 3. Germline V lookup: CDR1 MNHEY, CDR2 SMNVEV (reference sequence).

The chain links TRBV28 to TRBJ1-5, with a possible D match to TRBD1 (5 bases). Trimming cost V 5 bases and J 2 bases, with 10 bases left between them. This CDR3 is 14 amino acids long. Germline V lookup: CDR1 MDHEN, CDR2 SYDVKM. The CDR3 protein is CASSRTGGNQPQHF. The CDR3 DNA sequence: TGTGCCAGCAGTCGCACAGGTGGCAATCAGCCCCAGCATTTT.

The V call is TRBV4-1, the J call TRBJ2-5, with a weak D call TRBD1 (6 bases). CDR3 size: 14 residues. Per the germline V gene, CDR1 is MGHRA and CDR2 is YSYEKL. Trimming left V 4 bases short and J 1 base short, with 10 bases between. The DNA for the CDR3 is TGCGCCAGCAGCCCGGTAGGGGGCCAAGAGACCCAGTACTTC. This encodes CASSPVGGQETQYF.

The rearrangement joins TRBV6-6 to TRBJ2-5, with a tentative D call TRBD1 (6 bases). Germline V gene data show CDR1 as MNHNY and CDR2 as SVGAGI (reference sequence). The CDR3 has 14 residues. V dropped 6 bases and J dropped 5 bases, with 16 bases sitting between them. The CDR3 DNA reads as TGTGCCAGCAGCCAACAGGGCTCCCGGGAGACCCAGTACTTC. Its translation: CASSQQGSRETQYF.

CDR3 nucleotides: TGCGCCAGCAGCCAAGCTCTAGCGGGGGTCCCAGTATCTGAGCAGTTCTTC. Translating gives CASSQALAGVPVSEQFF. This chain uses TRBV4-1 with TRBJ2-1; the match to TRBD2 covers 10 bases. Germline CDR1 is MGHRA and CDR2 is YSYEKL. V gave up 1 base and J gave up 9 bases; unmatched junction bases: 12. The CDR3 is 17 residues long.